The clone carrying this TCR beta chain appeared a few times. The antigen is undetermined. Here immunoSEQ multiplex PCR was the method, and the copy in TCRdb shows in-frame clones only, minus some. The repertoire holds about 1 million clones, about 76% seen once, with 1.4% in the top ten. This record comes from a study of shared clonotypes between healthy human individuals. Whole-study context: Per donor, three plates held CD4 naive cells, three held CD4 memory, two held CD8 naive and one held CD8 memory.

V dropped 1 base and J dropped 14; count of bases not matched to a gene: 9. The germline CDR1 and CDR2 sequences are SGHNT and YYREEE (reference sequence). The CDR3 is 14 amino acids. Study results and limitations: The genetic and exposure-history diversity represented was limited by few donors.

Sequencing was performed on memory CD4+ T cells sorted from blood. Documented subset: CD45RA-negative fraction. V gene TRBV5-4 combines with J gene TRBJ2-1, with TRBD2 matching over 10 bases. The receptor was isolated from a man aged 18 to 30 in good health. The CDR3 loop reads CASSLLAGAEDEFF. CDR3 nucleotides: TGTGCCAGCAGCTTGCTAGCGGGGGCCGAAGACGAGTTCTTC.